The 8 T cell receptor beta chains listed next were all sequenced from one sample in a study of T cells after posttransplantation cyclophosphamide (dated by TCRdb to the mid-2010s). The method was the immunoSEQ multiplex PCR assay. TCRdb holds this immuneACCESS table with in-frame rearrangements only. Some clones are missing; in checked studies, unresolved V genes explain under half, and the rest has no known cause. This sample has about 44,000 clones, none of them a singleton. The biggest ten clones account for 2% to 3% of the sample. Sequenced sample: PBMCs. Receptors originate from a middle-aged man in good health, CMV-negative, and a related stem cell transplant donor.

The table lists this clone with many counts. J is TRBJ2-2 and V is TRBV29-1; 9 nucleotides match TRBD1. The CDR3 has 15 amino acids. Germline CDR1 and CDR2: SQVTM and ANQGSEA. V was clipped by 6 bases and J by 4 bases; unmatched bases: 9. The CDR3 coding sequence is TGCAGCGTGGATCCGACAGGGGGGTCCACCGGGGAGCTGTTTTTT. It yields the protein CSVDPTGGSTGELFF.

This clone was counted ten times or more. This sequence joins TRBV9 and TRBJ2-1, with TRBD2 matching over 10 bases. The V segment lost 5 bases and the J segment 9 bases; nucleotides outside the gene matches: 8. The length of the CDR3 is 14 residues. The germline V gene has CDR1 SGDLS and CDR2 YYNGEE. The DNA for the CDR3 is TGTGCCAGCAGTGTCGCTAGCGGGAGTATTGAGCAGTTCTTC. Protein sequence: CASSVASGSIEQFF. The whole variable domain, remainder taken from reference TRBV9 and TRBJ2-1, is DSGVTQTPKHLITATGQRVTLRCSPRSGDLSVYWYQQSLDQGLQFLIQYYNGEERAKGNILERFSAQQFPDLHSELNLSSLELGDSALYFCASSVASGSIEQFFGPGTRLTVL.

This clone has only a few counts. The gene calls are TRBV29-1 and TRBJ1-2; D uncertain. Trimming shortened V by 0 bases and J by 2 bases, and 10 bases separated the two germline ends. The CDR3 contains 14 residues. Germline CDR1 is SQVTM and CDR2 is ANQGSEA. This CDR3 is CSVEDLRSNYGYTF. CDR3 in DNA: TGCAGCGTTGAAGATCTACGGTCCAACTATGGCTACACCTTC.

The V gene is TRBV27, the J gene TRBJ2-7, with 8 bases aligning to TRBD1. The length of the CDR3 is 16 residues. Germline-derived CDR1 and CDR2 are MNHEY and SMNVEV (reference sequence). The ends lost 6 bases at V and 0 bases at J; junction bases unmatched: 10. The CDR3 region has the DNA TGTGCCAGCAGCCAAGGTCAGGGGGCAATCTCCTACGAGCAGTACTTC. Translating it yields CASSQGQGAISYEQYF.

This clone was observed at least ten times. The chain recombines TRBV6-5 with TRBJ2-3; D might be TRBD1 (6 bases). The CDR3 loop spans 14 amino acids. Trimming cost V 8 bases and J 3 bases, with 15 bases left between them. Germline V gene lookup returns CDR1 MNHEY and CDR2 SVGAGI. CDR3 sequence (DNA): TGTGCCAGCGCGACCGCAGGGGATACAGATACGCAGTATTTT. Protein product: CASATAGDTDTQYF.

This clone was counted ten times or more. This chain joins TRBV19 and TRBJ2-5; 7 bases fit TRBD1. V dropped 6 bases and J dropped 2; count of bases not matched to a gene: 3. Germline values: CDR1 LNHDA, CDR2 SQIVND (reference sequence). The length of the CDR3 is 13 residues. This CDR3 reads CASSPGQQETQYF. CDR3 in DNA: TGTGCCAGTAGCCCGGGACAGCAAGAGACCCAGTACTTC.

This clone turned up a few times. V is TRBV30 and J is TRBJ1-6; no clear D. Germline V gives CDR1 GTSNPN, CDR2 SVGIG (reference sequence). This CDR3 is 13 amino acids long. V was trimmed by 3 bases and J by 6 bases, leaving 9 bases between them. In nucleotides, the CDR3 is TGTGCCTGGAGGTCGCAGATTAATTCACCCCTCCACTTT. It yields the protein CAWRSQINSPLHF. The complete variable domain, with remaining parts taken from reference TRBV30 and TRBJ1-6, reads SQTIHQWPATLVQPVGSPLSLECTVEGTSNPNLYWYRQAAGRGLQLLFYSVGIGQISSEVPQNLSASRPQDRQFILSSKKLLLSDSGFYLCAWRSQINSPLHFGNGTRLTVT.

This clone has at least ten counts. The chain joins TRBV18 to TRBJ1-4, with a weak D call TRBD1 (5 bases). The CDR3 covers 16 residues. Trimming took off 1 base at V and 6 bases at J, with 15 bases between the two ends. Germline CDR1 and CDR2: KGHSH and LQKENI. The CDR3 coding sequence is TGTGCCAGCTCACCACTTGGACACCGGTGGGATGAAAAACTGTTTTTT. Encoded protein: CASSPLGHRWDEKLFF.